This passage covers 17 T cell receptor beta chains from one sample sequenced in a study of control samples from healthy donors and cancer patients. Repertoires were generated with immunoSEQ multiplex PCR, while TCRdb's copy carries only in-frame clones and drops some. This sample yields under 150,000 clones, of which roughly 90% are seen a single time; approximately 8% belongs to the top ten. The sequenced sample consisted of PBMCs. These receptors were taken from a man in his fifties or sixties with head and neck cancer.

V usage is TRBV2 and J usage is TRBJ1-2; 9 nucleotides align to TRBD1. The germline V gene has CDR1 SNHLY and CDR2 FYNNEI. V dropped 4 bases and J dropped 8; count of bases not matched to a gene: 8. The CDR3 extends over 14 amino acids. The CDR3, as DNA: TGTGCCAGCAGTGTATTACAGGGGGCAGTCGGCTACACCTTC. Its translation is CASSVLQGAVGYTF.

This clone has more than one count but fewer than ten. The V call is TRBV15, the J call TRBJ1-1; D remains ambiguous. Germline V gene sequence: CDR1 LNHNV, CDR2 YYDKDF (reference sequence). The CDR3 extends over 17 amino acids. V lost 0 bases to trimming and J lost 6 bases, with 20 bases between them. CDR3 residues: CATSRDIGLQVGAEAFF. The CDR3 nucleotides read TGTGCCACCAGCAGAGATATCGGCCTCCAGGTTGGTGCTGAAGCTTTCTTT.

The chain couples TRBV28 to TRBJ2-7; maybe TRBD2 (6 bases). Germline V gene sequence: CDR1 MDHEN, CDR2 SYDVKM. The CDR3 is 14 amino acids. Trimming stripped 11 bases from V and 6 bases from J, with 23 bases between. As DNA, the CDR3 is TGTGCCGCACTGGGGGGTACCCAAATAGGCGAGCAGTACTTC. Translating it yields CAALGGTQIGEQYF.

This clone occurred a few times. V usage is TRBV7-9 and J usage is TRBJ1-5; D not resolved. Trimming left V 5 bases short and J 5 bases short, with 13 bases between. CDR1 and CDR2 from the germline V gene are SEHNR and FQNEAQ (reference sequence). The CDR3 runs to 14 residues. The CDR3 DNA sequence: TGTGCCAGCAGCGGAGGACGTGGTGATCAGCCCCAGCATTTT. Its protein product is CASSGGRGDQPQHF.

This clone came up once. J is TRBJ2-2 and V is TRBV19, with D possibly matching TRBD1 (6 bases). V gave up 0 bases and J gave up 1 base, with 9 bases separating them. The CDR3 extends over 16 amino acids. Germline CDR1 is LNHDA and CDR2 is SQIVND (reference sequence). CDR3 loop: CASSIEDSRNTGELFF. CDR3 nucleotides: TGTGCCAGTAGTATAGAGGACAGTCGGAACACCGGGGAGCTGTTTTTT.

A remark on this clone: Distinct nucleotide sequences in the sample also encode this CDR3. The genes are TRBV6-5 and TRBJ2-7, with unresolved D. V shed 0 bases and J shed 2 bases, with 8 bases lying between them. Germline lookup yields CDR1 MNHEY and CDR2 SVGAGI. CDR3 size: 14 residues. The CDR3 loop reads CASSYSDRPYEQYF. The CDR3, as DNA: TGTGCCAGCAGTTACTCGGACCGACCCTACGAGCAGTACTTC.

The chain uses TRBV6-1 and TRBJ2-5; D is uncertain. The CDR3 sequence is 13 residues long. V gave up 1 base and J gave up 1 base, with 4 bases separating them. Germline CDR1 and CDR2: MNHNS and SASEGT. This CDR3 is CASSEVIQETQYF. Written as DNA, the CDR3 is TGTGCCAGCAGTGAAGTGATCCAAGAGACCCAGTACTTC.

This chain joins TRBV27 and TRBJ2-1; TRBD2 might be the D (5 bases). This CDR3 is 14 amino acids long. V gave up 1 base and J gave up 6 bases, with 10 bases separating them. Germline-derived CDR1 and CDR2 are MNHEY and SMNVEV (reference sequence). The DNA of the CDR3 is TGTGCCAGCAGTTTATTTTTAGCGTCCAATGAGCAGTTCTTC. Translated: CASSLFLASNEQFF.

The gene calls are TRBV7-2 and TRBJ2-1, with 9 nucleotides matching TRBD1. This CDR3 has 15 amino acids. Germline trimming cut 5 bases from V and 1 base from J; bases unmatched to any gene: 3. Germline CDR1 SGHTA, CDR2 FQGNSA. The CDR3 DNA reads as TGTGCCAGCAGCGCGGACAGGGGTTCCTACAATGAGCAGTTCTTC. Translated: CASSADRGSYNEQFF.

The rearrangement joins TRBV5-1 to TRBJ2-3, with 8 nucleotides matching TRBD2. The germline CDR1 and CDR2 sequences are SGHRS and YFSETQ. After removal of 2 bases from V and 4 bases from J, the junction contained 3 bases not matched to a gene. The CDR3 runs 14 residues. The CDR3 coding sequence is TGCGCCAGCAGCTTCCAGCGGGAGTCAGATACGCAGTATTTT. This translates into CASSFQRESDTQYF.

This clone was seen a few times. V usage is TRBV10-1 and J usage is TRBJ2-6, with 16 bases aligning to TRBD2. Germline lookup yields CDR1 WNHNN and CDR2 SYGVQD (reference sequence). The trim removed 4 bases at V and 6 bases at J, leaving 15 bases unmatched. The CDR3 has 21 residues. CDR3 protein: CASSGAGTSGRAGLKANVLTF. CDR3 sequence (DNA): TGCGCCAGCAGTGGAGCCGGGACTAGCGGGAGGGCCGGTTTGAAGGCCAACGTCCTGACTTTC.

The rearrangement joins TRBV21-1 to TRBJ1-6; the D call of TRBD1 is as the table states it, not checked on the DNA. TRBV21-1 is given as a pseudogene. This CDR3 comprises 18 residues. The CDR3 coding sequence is TGTGCCAGCAGCCCCTTGCTCCCCTTGGGACAGGGAGCCCCACCCCTCCACTTT. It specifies CASSPLLPLGQGAPPLHF.

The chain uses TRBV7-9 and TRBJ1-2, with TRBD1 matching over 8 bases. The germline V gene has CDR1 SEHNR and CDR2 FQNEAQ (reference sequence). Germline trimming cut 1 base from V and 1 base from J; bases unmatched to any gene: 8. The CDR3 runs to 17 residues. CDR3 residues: CASSLGGTGLYNYGYTF. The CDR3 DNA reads TGTGCCAGCAGCTTAGGCGGGACAGGACTTTATAACTATGGCTACACCTTC.

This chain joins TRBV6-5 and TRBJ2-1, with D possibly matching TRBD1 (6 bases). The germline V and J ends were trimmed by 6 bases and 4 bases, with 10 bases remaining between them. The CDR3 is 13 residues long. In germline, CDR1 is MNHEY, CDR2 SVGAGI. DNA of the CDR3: TGTGCCAGCAGGGGGGCCCAATACAATGAGCAGTTCTTC. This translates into CASRGAQYNEQFF.

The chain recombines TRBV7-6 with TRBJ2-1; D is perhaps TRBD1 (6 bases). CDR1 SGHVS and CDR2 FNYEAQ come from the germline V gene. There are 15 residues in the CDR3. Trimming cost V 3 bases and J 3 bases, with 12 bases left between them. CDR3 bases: TGTGCCAGCAGCTTGTCAGGACAGCGCTACAATGAGCAGTTCTTC. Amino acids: CASSLSGQRYNEQFF.

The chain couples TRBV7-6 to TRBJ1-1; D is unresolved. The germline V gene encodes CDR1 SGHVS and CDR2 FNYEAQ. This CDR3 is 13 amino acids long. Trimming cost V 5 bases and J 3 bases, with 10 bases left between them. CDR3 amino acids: CASSPLEYTEAFF. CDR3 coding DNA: TGTGCCAGCAGCCCCCTGGAGTACACTGAAGCTTTCTTT.

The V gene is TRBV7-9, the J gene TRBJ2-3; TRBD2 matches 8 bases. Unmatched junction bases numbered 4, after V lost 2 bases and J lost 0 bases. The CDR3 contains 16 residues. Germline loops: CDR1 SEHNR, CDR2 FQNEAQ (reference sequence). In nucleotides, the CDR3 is TGTGCCAGCAGCTTATGGGCTAGCGGGAGCACAGATACGCAGTATTTT. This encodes CASSLWASGSTDTQYF.